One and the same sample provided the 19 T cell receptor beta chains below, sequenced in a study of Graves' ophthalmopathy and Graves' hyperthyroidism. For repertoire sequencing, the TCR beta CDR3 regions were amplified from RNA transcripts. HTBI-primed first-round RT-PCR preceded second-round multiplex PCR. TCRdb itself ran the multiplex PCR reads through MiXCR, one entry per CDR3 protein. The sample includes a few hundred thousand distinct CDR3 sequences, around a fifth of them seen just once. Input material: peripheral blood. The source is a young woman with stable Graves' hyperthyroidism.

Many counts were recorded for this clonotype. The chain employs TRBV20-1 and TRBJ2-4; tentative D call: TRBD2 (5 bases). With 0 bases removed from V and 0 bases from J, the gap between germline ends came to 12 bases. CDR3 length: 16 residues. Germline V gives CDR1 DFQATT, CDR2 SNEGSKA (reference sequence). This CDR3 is CSARDPTGLAKNIQYF. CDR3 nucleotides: TGCAGTGCTAGAGACCCAACCGGACTAGCCAAAAACATTCAGTACTTC.

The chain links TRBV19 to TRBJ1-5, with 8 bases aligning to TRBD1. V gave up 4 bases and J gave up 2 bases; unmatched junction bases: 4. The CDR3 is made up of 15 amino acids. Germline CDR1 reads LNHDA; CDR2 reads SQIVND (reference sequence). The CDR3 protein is CASSSRDRRNQPQHF. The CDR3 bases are TGTGCCAGTAGTAGCCGGGACAGGCGCAATCAGCCCCAGCATTTT.

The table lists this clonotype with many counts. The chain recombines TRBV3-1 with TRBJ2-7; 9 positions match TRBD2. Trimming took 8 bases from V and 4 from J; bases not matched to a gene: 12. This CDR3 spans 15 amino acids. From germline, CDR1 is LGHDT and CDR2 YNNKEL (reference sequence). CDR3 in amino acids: CASAKRSGRSYEQYF. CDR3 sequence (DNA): TGTGCCAGCGCTAAGCGCAGCGGGAGGTCGTACGAGCAGTACTTC.

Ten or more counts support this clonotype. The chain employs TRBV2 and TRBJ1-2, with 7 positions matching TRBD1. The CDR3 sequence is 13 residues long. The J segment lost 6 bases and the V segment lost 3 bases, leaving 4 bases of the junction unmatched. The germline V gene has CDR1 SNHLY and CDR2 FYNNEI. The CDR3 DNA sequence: TGTGCCAGCAGTGACGACAGGGTGGATGGCTACACCTTC. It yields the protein CASSDDRVDGYTF. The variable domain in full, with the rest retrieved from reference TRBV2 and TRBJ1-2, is EPEVTQTPSHQVTQMGQEVILRCVPISNHLYFYWYRQILGQKVEFLVSFYNNEISEKSEIFDDQFSVERPDGSNFTLKIRSTKLEDSAMYFCASSDDRVDGYTFGSGTRLTVV.

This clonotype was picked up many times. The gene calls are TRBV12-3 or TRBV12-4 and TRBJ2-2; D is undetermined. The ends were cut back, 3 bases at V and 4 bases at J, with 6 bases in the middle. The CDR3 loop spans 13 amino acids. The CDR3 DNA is TGTGCCAGCAGTTTTTCTCGCACCGGGGAGCTGTTTTTT. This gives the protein CASSFSRTGELFF.

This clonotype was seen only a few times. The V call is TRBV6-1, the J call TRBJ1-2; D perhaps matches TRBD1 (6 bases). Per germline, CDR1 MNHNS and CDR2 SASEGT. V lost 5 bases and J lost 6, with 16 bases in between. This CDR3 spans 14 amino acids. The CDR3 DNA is TGTGCCAGCAGTCGCGACAGGACTAGGGATGGCTACACCTTC. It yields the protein CASSRDRTRDGYTF.

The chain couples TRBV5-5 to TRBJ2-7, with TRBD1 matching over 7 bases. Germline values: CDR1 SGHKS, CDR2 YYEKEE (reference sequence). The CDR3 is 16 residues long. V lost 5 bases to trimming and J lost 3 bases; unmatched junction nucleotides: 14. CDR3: CASRSQTGFSNYEQYF. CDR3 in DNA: TGTGCCAGCAGGTCCCAGACAGGGTTTTCCAACTACGAGCAGTACTTC.

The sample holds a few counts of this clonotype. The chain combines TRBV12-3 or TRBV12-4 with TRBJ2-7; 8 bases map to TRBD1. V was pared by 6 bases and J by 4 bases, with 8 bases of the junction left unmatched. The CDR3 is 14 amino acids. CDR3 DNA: TGTGCCAGCAGAATCACAGGGGGGATGTACGAGCAGTACTTC. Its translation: CASRITGGMYEQYF.

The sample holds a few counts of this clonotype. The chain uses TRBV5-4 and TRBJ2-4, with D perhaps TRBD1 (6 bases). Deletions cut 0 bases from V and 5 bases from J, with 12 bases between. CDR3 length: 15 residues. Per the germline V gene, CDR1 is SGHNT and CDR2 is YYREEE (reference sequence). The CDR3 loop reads CASSLVAGDQNIQYF. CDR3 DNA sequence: TGTGCCAGCAGCTTGGTGGCAGGGGACCAAAACATTCAGTACTTC. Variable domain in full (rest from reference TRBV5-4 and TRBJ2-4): ETGVTQSPTHLIKTRGQQVTLRCSSQSGHNTVSWYQQALGQGPQFIFQYYREEENGRGNFPPRFSGLQFPNYSSELNVNALELDDSALYLCASSLVAGDQNIQYFGAGTRLSVL.

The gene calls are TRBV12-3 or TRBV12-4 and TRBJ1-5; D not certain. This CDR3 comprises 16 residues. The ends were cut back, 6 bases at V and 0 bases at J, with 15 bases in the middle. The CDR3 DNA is TGTGCCAGCAGCCTAGGCACAGATCATAGCAATCAGCCCCAGCATTTT. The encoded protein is CASSLGTDHSNQPQHF.

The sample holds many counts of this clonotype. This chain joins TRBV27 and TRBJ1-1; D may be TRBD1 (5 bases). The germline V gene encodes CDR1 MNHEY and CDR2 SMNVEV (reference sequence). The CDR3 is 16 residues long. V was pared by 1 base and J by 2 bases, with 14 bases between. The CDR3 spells CASSLYRNSPNTEAFF. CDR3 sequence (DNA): TGTGCCAGCAGTTTATACAGGAACTCACCAAACACTGAAGCTTTCTTT.

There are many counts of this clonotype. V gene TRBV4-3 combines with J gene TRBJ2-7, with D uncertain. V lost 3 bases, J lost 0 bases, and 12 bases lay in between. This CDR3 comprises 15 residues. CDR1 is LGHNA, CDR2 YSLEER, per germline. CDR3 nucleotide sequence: TGCGCCAGCAGCCACCGACGGACGAGCTCCTACGAGCAGTACTTC. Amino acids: CASSHRRTSSYEQYF.

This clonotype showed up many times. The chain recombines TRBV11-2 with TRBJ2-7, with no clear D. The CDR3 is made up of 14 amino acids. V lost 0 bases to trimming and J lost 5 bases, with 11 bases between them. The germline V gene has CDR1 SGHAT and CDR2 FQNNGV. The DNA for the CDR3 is TGTGCCAGCAGCTTAGATAGAGTAGTCCACGAGCAGTACTTC. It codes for CASSLDRVVHEQYF.

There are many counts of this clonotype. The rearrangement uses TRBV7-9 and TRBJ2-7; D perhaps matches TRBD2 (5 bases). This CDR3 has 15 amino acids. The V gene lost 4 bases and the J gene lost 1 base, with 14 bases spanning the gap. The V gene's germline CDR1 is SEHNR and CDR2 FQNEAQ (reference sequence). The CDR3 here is CASSSRLAQSYEQYF. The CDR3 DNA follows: TGTGCCAGCAGCTCGCGGCTAGCCCAATCCTACGAGCAGTACTTC. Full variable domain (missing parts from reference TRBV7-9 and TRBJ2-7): DTGVSQNPRHKITKRGQNVTFRCDPISEHNRLYWYRQTLGQGPEFLTYFQNEAQLEKSRLLSDRFSAERPKGSFSTLEIQRTEQGDSAMYLCASSSRLAQSYEQYFGPGTRLTVT.

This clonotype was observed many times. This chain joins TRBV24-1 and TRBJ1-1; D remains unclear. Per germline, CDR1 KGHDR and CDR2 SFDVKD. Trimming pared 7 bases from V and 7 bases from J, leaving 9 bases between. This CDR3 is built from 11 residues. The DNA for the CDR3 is TGTGCCACCAGCGAGGGCCGTGAAGCTTTCTTT. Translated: CATSEGREAFF.

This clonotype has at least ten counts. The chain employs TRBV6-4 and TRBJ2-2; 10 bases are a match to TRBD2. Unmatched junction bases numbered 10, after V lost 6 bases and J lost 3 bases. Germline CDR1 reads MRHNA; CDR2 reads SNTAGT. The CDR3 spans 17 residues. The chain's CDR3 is CASRPTSGTSDTGELFF. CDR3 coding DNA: TGTGCCAGCAGGCCGACCTCCGGGACTAGCGACACCGGGGAGCTGTTTTTT.

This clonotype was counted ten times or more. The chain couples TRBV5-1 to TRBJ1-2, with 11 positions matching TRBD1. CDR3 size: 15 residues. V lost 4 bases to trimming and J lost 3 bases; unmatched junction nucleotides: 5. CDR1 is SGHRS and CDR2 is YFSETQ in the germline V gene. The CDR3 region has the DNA TGCGCCAGCAGCCTTGGGACAGGGGGTTACTATGGCTACACCTTC. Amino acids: CASSLGTGGYYGYTF.

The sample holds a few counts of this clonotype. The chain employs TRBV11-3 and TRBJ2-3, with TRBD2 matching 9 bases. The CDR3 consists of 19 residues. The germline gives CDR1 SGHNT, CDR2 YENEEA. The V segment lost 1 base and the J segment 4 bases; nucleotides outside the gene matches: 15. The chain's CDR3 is CASSLVTIVREGSPDTQYF. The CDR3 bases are TGTGCCAGCAGCTTAGTCACGATCGTGCGGGAGGGGAGCCCAGATACGCAGTATTTT.

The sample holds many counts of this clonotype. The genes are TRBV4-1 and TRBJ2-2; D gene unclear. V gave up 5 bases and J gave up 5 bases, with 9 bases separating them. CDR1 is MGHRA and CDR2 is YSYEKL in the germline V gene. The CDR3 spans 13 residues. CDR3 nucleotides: TGCGCCAGCAGCTCGATTGGGACCGGGGAGCTGTTTTTT. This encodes CASSSIGTGELFF.